This T cell receptor (beta chain) was sequenced in a study of cytomegalovirus exposure and HLA in healthy donors. This PCR relied on a set of 60 Vbeta primers and 13 Jbeta primers. The table came from immunoSEQ multiplex PCR; TCRdb's copy has only in-frame clones and leaves some out. The sample holds roughly 77,000 clones, about three quarters seen once. With respect to this clone: Its antigen remains unidentified.

Study outcomes and limitations: Exclusion applied to some V segments, including TRBV6-2 and TRBV6-3, as they were indistinguishable. The study reported that TCR beta sequences accurately predicted HLA-A and HLA-B alleles in most subjects. The authors enumerated 150 to 200 TCR beta chains as linked to cytomegalovirus.

This CDR3 has 16 residues. The germline CDR1 and CDR2 sequences are MNHNY and SVGAGI (reference sequence). After removal of 2 bases from V and 3 bases from J, the junction contained 9 bases not matched to a gene. The receptor's source is a middle-aged man in good health and CMV-seronegative. The V gene is TRBV6-6, the J gene TRBJ1-2, with 7 nucleotides matching TRBD1. Sequencing input: PBMCs. CDR3: CASSYTRQGTDYGYTF. DNA for the CDR3: TGTGCCAGCAGTTACACCCGACAGGGAACTGACTATGGCTACACCTTC.